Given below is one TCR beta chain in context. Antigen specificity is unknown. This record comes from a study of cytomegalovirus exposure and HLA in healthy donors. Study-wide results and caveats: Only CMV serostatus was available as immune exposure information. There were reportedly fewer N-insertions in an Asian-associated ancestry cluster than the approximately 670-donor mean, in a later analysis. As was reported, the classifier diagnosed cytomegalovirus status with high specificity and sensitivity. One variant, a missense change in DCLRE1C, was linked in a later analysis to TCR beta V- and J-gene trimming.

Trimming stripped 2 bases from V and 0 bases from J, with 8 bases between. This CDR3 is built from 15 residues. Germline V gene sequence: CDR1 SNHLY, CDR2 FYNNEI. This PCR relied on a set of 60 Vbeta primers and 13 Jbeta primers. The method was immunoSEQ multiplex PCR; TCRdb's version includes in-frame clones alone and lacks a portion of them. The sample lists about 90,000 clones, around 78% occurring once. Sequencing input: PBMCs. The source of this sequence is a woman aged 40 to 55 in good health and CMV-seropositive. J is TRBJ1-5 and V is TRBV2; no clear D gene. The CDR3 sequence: CASSEYSYSNQPQHF. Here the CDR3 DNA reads TGTGCCAGCAGTGAATACAGTTATAGCAATCAGCCCCAGCATTTT.